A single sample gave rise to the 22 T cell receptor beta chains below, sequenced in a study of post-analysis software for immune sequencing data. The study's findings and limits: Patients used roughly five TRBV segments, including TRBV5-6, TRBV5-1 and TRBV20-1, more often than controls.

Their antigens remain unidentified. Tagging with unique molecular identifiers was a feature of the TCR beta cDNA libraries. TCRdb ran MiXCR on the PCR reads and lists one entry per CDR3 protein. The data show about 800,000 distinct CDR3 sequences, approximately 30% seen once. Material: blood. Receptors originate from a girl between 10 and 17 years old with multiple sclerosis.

The CDR3 nucleotides are TGTGCCAGCAGTTACGCGGCCAGTCGTAGCAATCAGCCCCAGCATTTT. This encodes CASSYAASRSNQPQHF. The chain joins TRBV6-6 to TRBJ1-5; D is ambiguous. Trimming shortened V by 2 bases and J by 0 bases, and 11 bases separated the two germline ends. This CDR3 is 16 amino acids long. Per the germline V gene, CDR1 is MNHNY and CDR2 is SVGAGI (reference sequence).

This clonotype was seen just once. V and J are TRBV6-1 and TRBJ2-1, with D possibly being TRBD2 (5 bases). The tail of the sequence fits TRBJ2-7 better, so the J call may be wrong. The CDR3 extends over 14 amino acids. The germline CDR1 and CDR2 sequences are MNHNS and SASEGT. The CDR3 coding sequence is TGTGCCAGCAGCTCCGTGTTCGGGATGGCTGAGCAGTACTTC. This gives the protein CASSSVFGMAEQYF.

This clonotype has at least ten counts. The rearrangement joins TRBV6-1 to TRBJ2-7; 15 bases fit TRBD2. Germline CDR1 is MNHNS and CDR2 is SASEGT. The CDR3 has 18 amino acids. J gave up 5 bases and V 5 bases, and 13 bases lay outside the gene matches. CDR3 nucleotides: TGTGCCAGCAGTCGGACACAGGGACTAGCGGGAGGTATCGACGAGCAGTACTTC. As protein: CASSRTQGLAGGIDEQYF.

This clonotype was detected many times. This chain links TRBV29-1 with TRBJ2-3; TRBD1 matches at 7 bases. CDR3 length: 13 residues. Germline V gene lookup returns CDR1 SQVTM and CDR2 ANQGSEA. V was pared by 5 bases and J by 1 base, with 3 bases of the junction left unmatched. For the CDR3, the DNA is TGCAGCGTTCCCGGACAGGGCACAGATACGCAGTATTTT. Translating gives CSVPGQGTDTQYF.

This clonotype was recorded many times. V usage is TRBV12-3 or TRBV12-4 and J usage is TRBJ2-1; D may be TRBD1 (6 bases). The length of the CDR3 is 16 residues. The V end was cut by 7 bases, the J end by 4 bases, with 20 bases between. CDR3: CASIWDPGQNYNEQFF. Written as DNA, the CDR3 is TGTGCCAGCATTTGGGATCCGGGACAAAATTACAATGAGCAGTTCTTC.

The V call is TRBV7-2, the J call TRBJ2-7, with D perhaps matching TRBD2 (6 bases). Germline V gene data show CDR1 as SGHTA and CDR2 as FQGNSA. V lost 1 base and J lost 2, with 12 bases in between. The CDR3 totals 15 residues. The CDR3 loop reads CASSLDWGETYEQYF. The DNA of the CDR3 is TGTGCCAGCAGCTTAGACTGGGGGGAGACCTACGAGCAGTACTTC.

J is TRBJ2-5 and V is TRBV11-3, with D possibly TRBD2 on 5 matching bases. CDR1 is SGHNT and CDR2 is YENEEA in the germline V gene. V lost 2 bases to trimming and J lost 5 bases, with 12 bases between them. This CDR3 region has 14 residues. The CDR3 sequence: CASSLRGRHETQYF. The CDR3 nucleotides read TGTGCCAGCAGCTTACGAGGGCGTCACGAGACCCAGTACTTC. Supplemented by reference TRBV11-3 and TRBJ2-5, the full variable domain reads EAGVVQSPRYKIIEKKQPVAFWCNPISGHNTLYWYLQNLGQGPELLIRYENEEAVDDSQLPKDRFSAERLKGVDSTLKIQPAELGDSAVYLCASSLRGRHETQYFGPGTRLLVL.

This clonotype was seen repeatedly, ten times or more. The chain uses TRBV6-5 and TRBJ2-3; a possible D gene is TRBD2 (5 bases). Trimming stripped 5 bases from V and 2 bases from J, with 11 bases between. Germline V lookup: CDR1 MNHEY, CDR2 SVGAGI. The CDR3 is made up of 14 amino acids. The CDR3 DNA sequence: TGTGCCAGCAGTGCGGGCCTTTCCACAGATACGCAGTATTTT. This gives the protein CASSAGLSTDTQYF.

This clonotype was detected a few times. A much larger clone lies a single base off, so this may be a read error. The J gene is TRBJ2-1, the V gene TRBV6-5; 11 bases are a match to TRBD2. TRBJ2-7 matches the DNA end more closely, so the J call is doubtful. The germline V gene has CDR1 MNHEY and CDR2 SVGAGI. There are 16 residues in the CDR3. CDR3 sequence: CASSLIRLAGTNEQYF. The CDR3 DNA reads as TGTGCCAGCAGTCTAATAAGACTAGCGGGGACGAATGAGCAGTACTTC.

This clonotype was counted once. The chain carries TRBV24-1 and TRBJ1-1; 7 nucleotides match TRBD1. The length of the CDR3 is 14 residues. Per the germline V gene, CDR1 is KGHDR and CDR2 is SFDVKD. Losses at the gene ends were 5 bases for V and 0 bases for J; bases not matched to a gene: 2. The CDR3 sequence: CATSATGMNTEAFF. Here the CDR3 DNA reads TGTGCCACCAGTGCGACAGGGATGAACACTGAAGCTTTCTTT.

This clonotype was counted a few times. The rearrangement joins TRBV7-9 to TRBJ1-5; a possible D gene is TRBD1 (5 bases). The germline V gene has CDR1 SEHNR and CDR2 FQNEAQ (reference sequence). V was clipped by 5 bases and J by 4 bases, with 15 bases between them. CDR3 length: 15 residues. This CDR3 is CASSAGTAANQPQHF. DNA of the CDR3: TGTGCCAGCAGCGCCGGGACTGCGGCAAATCAGCCCCAGCATTTT.

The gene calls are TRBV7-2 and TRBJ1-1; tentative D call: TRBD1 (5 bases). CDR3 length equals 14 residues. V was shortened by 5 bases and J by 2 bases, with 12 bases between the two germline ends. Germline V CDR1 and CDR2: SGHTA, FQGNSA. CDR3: CASSPGRGNTEAFF. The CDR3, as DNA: TGTGCCAGCAGCCCGGGGAGGGGTAACACTGAAGCTTTCTTT. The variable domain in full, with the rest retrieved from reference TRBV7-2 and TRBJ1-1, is GAGVSQSPSNKVTEKGKDVELRCDPISGHTALYWYRQSLGQGLEFLIYFQGNSAPDKSGLPSDRFSAERTGGSVSTLTIQRTQQEDSAVYLCASSPGRGNTEAFFGQGTRLTVV.

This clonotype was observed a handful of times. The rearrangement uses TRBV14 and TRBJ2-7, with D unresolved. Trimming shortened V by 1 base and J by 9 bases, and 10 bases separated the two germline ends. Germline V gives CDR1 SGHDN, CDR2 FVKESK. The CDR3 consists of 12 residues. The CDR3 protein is CASSQGRSVQYF. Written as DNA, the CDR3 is TGTGCCAGCAGCCAAGGACGATCTGTGCAGTACTTC.

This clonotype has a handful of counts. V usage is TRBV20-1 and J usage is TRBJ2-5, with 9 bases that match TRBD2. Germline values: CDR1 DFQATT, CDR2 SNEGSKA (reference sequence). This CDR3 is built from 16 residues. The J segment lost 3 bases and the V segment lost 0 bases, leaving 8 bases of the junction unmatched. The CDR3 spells CSARDFSGSGEETQYF. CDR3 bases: TGCAGTGCTAGAGACTTTAGCGGGAGTGGGGAAGAGACCCAGTACTTC.

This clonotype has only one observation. The CDR3 loop reads CASSGSAGVVQYF. As DNA, the CDR3 is TGTGCCAGCAGTGGATCGGCAGGGGTAGTCCAGTACTTC. V usage is TRBV12-3 or TRBV12-4 and J usage is TRBJ2-5; a weak D match, TRBD1 (6 bases). Deletions cut 5 bases from V and 10 bases from J, with 17 bases between. This CDR3 is 13 amino acids long.

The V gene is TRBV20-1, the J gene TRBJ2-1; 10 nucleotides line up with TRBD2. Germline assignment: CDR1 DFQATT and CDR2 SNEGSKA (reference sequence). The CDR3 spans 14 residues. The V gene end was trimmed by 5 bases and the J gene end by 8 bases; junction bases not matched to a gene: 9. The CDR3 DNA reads TGCAGTGCTGGACCTAGCGGGAGAGGCGATGAGCAGTTCTTC. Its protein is CSAGPSGRGDEQFF.

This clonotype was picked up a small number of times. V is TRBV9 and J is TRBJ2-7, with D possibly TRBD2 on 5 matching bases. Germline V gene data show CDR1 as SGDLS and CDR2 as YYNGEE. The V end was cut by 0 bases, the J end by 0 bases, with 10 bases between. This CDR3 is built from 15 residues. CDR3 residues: CASSVAEGRSYEQYF. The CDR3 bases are TGTGCCAGCAGCGTAGCCGAGGGCCGCTCCTACGAGCAGTACTTC.

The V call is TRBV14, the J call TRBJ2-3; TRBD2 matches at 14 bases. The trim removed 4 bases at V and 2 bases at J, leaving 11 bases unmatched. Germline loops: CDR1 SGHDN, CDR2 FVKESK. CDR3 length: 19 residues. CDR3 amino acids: CASSPGGLAGAPPTDTQYF. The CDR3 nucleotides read TGTGCCAGCAGCCCCGGGGGACTAGCGGGGGCCCCCCCCACAGATACGCAGTATTTT.

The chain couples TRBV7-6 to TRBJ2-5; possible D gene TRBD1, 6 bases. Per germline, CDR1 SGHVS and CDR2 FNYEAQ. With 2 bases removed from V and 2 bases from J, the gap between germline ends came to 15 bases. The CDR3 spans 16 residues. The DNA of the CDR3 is TGTGCCAGCAGCTTATCGCGCAGGGGCCCTCAAGAGACCCAGTACTTC. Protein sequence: CASSLSRRGPQETQYF.

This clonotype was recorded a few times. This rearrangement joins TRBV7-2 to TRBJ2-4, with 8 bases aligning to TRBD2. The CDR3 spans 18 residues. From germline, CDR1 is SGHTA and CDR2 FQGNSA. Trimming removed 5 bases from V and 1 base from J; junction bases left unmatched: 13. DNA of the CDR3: TGTGCCAGCAGCCCCCGCGGGATGCGCGGGGGGGCCAAAAACATTCAGTACTTC. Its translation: CASSPRGMRGGAKNIQYF.

Written as DNA, the CDR3 is TGTGCCAGCAGTTACCGTCCTCAGGACACTGAAGCTTTCTTT. It yields the protein CASSYRPQDTEAFF. V usage is TRBV6-6 and J usage is TRBJ1-1; D gene uncertain. The germline CDR1 and CDR2 sequences are MNHNY and SVGAGI (reference sequence). The CDR3 spans 14 residues. The V end lost 2 bases, the J end lost 3 bases, and 10 bases lay between the germline ends.

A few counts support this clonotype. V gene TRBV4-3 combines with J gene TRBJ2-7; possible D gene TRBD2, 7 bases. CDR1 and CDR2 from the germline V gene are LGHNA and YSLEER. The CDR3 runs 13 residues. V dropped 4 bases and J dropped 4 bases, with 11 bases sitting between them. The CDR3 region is CASSPGGQYEQYF. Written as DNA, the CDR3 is TGCGCCAGCAGCCCCGGGGGGCAGTACGAGCAGTACTTC.